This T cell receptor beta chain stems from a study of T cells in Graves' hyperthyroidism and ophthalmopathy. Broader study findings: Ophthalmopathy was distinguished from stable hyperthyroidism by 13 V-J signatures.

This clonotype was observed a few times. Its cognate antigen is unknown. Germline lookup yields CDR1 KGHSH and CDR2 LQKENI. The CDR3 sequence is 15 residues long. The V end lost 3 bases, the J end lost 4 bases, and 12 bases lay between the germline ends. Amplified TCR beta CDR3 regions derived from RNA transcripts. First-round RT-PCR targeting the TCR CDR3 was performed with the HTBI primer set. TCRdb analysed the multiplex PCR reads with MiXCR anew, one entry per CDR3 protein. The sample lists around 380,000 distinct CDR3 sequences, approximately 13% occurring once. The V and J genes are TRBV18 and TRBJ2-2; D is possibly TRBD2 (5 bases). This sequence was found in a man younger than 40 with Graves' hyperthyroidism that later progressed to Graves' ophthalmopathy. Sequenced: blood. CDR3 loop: CASSPQEGSTGELFF. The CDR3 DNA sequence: TGTGCCAGCTCACCCCAAGAGGGAAGCACCGGGGAGCTGTTTTTT.